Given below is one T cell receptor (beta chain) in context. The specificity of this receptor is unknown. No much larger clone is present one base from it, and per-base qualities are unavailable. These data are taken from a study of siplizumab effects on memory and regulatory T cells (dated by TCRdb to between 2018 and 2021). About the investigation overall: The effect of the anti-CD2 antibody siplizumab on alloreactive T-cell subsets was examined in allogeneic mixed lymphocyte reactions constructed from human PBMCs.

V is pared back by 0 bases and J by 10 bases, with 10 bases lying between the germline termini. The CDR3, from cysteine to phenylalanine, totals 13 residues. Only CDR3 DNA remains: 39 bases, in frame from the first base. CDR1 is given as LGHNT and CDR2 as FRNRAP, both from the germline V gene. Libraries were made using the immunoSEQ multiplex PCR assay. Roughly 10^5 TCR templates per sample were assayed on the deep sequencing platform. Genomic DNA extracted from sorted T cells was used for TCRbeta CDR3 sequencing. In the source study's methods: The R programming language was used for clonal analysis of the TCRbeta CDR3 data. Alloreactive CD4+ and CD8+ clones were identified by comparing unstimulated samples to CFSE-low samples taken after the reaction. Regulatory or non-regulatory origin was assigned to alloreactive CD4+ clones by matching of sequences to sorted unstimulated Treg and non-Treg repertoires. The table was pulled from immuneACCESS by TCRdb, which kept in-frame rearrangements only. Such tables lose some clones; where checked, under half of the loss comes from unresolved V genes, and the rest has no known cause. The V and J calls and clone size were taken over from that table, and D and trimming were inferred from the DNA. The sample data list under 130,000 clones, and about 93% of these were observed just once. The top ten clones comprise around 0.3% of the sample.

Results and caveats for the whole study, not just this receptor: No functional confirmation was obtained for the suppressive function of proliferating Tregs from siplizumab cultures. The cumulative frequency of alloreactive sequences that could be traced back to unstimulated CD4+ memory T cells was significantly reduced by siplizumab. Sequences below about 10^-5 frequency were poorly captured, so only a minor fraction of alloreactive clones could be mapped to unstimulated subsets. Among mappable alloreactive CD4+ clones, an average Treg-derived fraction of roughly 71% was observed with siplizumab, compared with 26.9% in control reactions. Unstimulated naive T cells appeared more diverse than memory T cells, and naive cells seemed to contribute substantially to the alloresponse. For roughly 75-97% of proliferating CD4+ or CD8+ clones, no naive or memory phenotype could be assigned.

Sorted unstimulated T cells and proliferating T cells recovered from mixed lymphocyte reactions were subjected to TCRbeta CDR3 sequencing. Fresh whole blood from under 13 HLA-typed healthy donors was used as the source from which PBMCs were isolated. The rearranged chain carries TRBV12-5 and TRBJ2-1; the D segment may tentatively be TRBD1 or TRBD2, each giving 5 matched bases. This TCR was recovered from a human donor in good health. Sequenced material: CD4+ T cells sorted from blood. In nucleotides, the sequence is TGTGCTAGTGGTTTGGTAGGGACCCCCGAGCAGTTCTTC. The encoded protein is CASGLVGTPEQFF.